This T cell receptor beta chain was documented in a study of cytomegalovirus exposure and HLA in healthy donors. Study observations and caveats: Of the V segments, some could not be distinguished, including TRBV6-2 and TRBV6-3, and were excluded. Later work found most CMV-associated TCR beta chains apparently HLA-restricted. For TCR beta chains, V- and J-gene trimming was later linked to a missense DCLRE1C variant.

Among the donors, all were healthy bone marrow donors. Note on this clone: Its antigen is currently unknown.

With 60 Vbeta and 13 Jbeta primers, the PCR was carried out. The method was immunoSEQ multiplex PCR; TCRdb's version includes in-frame clones alone and lacks a portion of them. The sample lists some 200,000 clones, around 83% occurring once. The germline V gene has CDR1 MNHEY and CDR2 SVGAGI. The CDR3 totals 13 residues. V was trimmed by 4 bases and J by 12 bases, leaving 16 bases between them. Sequencing was performed on PBMCs. This TCR was recovered from a girl between 5 and 17 years old in good health and CMV-seronegative. J is TRBJ2-1 and V is TRBV6-5; no reliable D call. The DNA of the CDR3 is TGTGCCAGCAGTTCCCCGGTCCGTTCACCGCAGTTCTTC. This sequence encodes CASSSPVRSPQFF.